The 27 T cell receptor beta chains presented below share a single source sample, sequenced in a study of T cell responses to AZD1222 COVID-19 vaccine. Sequencing was performed with immunoSEQ multiplex PCR; in TCRdb, only in-frame clones are kept and a portion is missing. The data contain roughly 120,000 clones, about 87% of them singletons. Sequencing used peripheral blood, obtained on day 0 of AZD1222 vaccination. The receptors were sampled from an adult in good health.

J is TRBJ1-4 and V is TRBV2; TRBD1 is a possible D gene (6 bases). The germline V gene has CDR1 SNHLY and CDR2 FYNNEI. There are 15 residues in the CDR3. Trimming pared 6 bases from V and 6 bases from J, leaving 17 bases between. The CDR3 spells CASRTDGGSDEKLFF. As DNA, the CDR3 is TGTGCCAGCAGAACAGATGGGGGCTCGGATGAAAAACTGTTTTTT.

V usage is TRBV2 and J usage is TRBJ1-2; D is unresolved. Germline V gene lookup returns CDR1 SNHLY and CDR2 FYNNEI. There are 12 residues in the CDR3. V was trimmed by 7 bases and J by 7 bases, leaving 13 bases between them. The CDR3 protein is CASIEGLGGYTF. Here the CDR3 DNA reads TGTGCCAGCATCGAGGGTCTCGGTGGCTACACCTTC. The variable domain in full, completed from reference TRBV2 and TRBJ1-2, reads EPEVTQTPSHQVTQMGQEVILRCVPISNHLYFYWYRQILGQKVEFLVSFYNNEISEKSEIFDDQFSVERPDGSNFTLKIRSTKLEDSAMYFCASIEGLGGYTFGSGTRLTVV.

This chain connects TRBV7-8 to TRBJ2-1; the D gene is possibly TRBD2 (7 bases). Germline CDR1 is SGHVS and CDR2 is FQNEAQ. The CDR3 runs to 14 residues. The V and J ends lost 9 bases and 7 bases respectively, with 19 bases between them. The CDR3 loop is CASRGEGVRNEQFF. The CDR3 DNA reads TGTGCCAGTCGAGGGGAGGGGGTTAGGAATGAGCAGTTCTTC.

This rearrangement joins TRBV10-3 to TRBJ1-2; 8 bases map to TRBD1. Losses at the gene ends were 6 bases for V and 4 bases for J; bases not matched to a gene: 7. The V gene's germline CDR1 is ENHRY and CDR2 SYGVKD. CDR3 length equals 14 residues. In DNA form, the CDR3 reads TGTGCCATCAGACCTGGACAGGGCCCCTATGGCTACACCTTC. Translated, it gives CAIRPGQGPYGYTF.

V and J are TRBV29-1 and TRBJ2-1; D is ambiguous. Per the germline V gene, CDR1 is SQVTM and CDR2 is ANQGSEA. V was cut by 7 bases and J by 0 bases, with 13 bases left in between. The CDR3 contains 14 residues. This CDR3 is CSGRRSDSYNEQFF. In nucleotides, the CDR3 is TGCAGCGGGAGAAGGAGCGACTCCTACAATGAGCAGTTCTTC.

The chain couples TRBV13 to TRBJ1-2; no definite D call. Trimming pared 6 bases from V and 7 bases from J, leaving 12 bases between. Looked up from germline, CDR1 is PRHDT and CDR2 is FYEKMQ (reference sequence). The CDR3 totals 12 residues. This CDR3 reads CASRREGLGYTF. The DNA for the CDR3 is TGTGCCAGCAGGAGGGAGGGCCTTGGCTACACCTTC.

The genes are TRBV2 and TRBJ1-5; no clear D. In germline, CDR1 is SNHLY, CDR2 FYNNEI. The CDR3 has 16 amino acids. Deletions cut 4 bases from V and 3 bases from J, with 16 bases between. The CDR3 sequence: CASSVEFRFFNQPQHF. The CDR3 DNA sequence: TGTGCCAGCAGTGTGGAGTTCAGGTTTTTCAATCAGCCCCAGCATTTT.

This chain uses TRBV14 with TRBJ2-2; 7 bases are shared with TRBD1. Trimming took 3 bases from V and 7 from J; bases not matched to a gene: 8. CDR1 and CDR2 from the germline V gene are SGHDN and FVKESK. The CDR3 sequence is 15 residues long. CDR3 sequence reads: CASSHRQGRNGELFF. The CDR3 bases are TGTGCCAGCAGCCACCGACAGGGAAGGAACGGGGAGCTGTTTTTT.

CDR3 DNA sequence: TGTGCCAGCAGTATCGCCAGGGGCTTGGGCTATGGCTACACCTTC. Its protein is CASSIARGLGYGYTF. The V and J genes are TRBV28 and TRBJ1-2, with D possibly being TRBD1 (6 bases). In germline, CDR1 is MDHEN, CDR2 SYDVKM. The CDR3 covers 15 residues. V gave up 5 bases and J gave up 4 bases, with 17 bases separating them.

This chain joins TRBV11-2 and TRBJ2-2, with 7 nucleotides matching TRBD2. V lost 2 bases to trimming and J lost 3 bases; unmatched junction nucleotides: 12. The CDR3 runs to 18 residues. In germline, CDR1 is SGHAT, CDR2 FQNNGV. Here the CDR3 reads CASSLNGRASGHTGELFF. Here the CDR3 DNA reads TGTGCCAGCAGCTTAAATGGTCGGGCTAGCGGTCACACCGGGGAGCTGTTTTTT.

The chain combines TRBV30 with TRBJ1-2, with D unclear. This CDR3 comprises 11 residues. From germline, CDR1 is GTSNPN and CDR2 SVGIG (reference sequence). Written as DNA, the CDR3 is TGTGCTACCCGGACGGCGAGAGGCTACACCTTC. Protein: CATRTARGYTF.

This clone appeared a few times. V and J are TRBV3-1 (or the pseudogene TRBV3-2) and TRBJ1-4, with unresolved D. The CDR3 length is 15 residues. The germline CDR1 and CDR2 sequences are LGHDT and YNNKEL (reference sequence). V was trimmed by 1 base and J by 5 bases, leaving 11 bases between them. The CDR3 DNA reads TGTGCCAGCAGCCAAGTGAGACGCCCGAATGAAAAACTGTTTTTT. Protein product: CASSQVRRPNEKLFF.

In this sample, this clone turned up once. This chain uses TRBV20-1 with TRBJ2-6; D is undetermined. Deletions cut 3 bases from V and 4 bases from J, with 10 bases between. The CDR3 totals 14 residues. Germline V gene lookup returns CDR1 DFQATT and CDR2 SNEGSKA (reference sequence). The DNA of the CDR3 is TGCAGTGCTAGTAACAGTCCGGGGGCCAACGTCCTGACTTTC. Amino acid sequence: CSASNSPGANVLTF.

This chain joins TRBV7-9 and TRBJ1-1, with TRBD1 as a possible D gene (6 bases). With 2 bases removed from V and 4 bases from J, the gap between germline ends came to 14 bases. The length of the CDR3 is 15 residues. CDR1 and CDR2 from the germline V gene are SEHNR and FQNEAQ (reference sequence). The CDR3 nucleotides read TGTGCCAGCAGCTTATGGGCAGGGGTGGGCACTGAAGCTTTCTTT. Translating gives CASSLWAGVGTEAFF.

The chain is built from TRBV18 and TRBJ1-1; D unclear. Germline CDR1 reads KGHSH; CDR2 reads LQKENI. The CDR3 is made up of 12 amino acids. Trimming left V 5 bases short and J 4 bases short, with 8 bases between. CDR3 sequence reads: CASSSLGTEAFF. CDR3 sequence (DNA): TGTGCCAGCTCATCACTCGGCACTGAAGCTTTCTTT.

The chain couples TRBV28 to TRBJ1-4, with D tentatively TRBD1 (5 bases). The CDR3 covers 16 residues. The ends were cut back, 10 bases at V and 0 bases at J, with 18 bases in the middle. Germline CDR1 and CDR2: MDHEN and SYDVKM. The DNA for the CDR3 is TGTGCCACCCGTAGCGGGGGATTTTCAACTAATGAAAAACTGTTTTTT. This sequence encodes CATRSGGFSTNEKLFF.

The chain uses TRBV19 and TRBJ1-5; D gene uncertain. The CDR3 extends over 13 amino acids. Deletions cut 4 bases from V and 8 bases from J, with 12 bases between. Germline V gene data show CDR1 as LNHDA and CDR2 as SQIVND (reference sequence). DNA of the CDR3: TGTGCCAGTAGTACGAGGGTGTGGGAGCCCCAGCATTTT. Translated: CASSTRVWEPQHF.

The V call is TRBV5-1, the J call TRBJ2-1; 8 bases line up with TRBD1. Germline CDR1 and CDR2: SGHRS and YFSETQ. The length of the CDR3 is 19 residues. The J segment lost 6 bases and the V segment lost 4 bases, leaving 21 bases of the junction unmatched. The CDR3: CASSAEGPSRRTGGNEQFF. CDR3 coding DNA: TGCGCCAGCAGCGCCGAGGGGCCCTCCCGTAGAACAGGGGGCAATGAGCAGTTCTTC. The whole variable domain, remainder taken from reference TRBV5-1 and TRBJ2-1, is KAGVTQTPRYLIKTRGQQVTLSCSPISGHRSVSWYQQTPGQGLQFLFEYFSETQRNKGNFPGRFSGRQFSNSRSEMNVSTLELGDSALYLCASSAEGPSRRTGGNEQFFGPGTRLTVL.

A few counts support this clone. The chain has TRBV20-1 and TRBJ2-7; no definite D call. The germline V and J ends were trimmed by 3 bases and 2 bases, with 14 bases remaining between them. Per germline, CDR1 DFQATT and CDR2 SNEGSKA (reference sequence). CDR3 size: 14 residues. For the CDR3, the DNA is TGCAGTGCTAGTTGGCCTACAGCCCCCTACGAGCAGTACTTC. Translation gives CSASWPTAPYEQYF.

This chain joins TRBV5-1 and TRBJ1-4; D is unclear. Trimming removed 4 bases at V and 6 bases at J, with 10 bases between. From germline, CDR1 is SGHRS and CDR2 YFSETQ. The CDR3 contains 13 residues. The CDR3 loop reads CASSARLDEKLFF. DNA of the CDR3: TGCGCCAGCAGCGCGAGGCTGGATGAAAAACTGTTTTTT.

The CDR3 loop is CATSDYGQGTDTQYF. The DNA of the CDR3 is TGTGCCACCAGTGATTACGGACAGGGGACAGATACGCAGTATTTT. J is TRBJ2-3 and V is TRBV24-1; TRBD1 matches at 9 bases. The CDR3 length is 15 residues. V shed 2 bases and J 3 bases; nucleotides not matched to a gene: 2. Germline V lookup: CDR1 KGHDR, CDR2 SFDVKD.

The chain links TRBV28 to TRBJ1-3; D is possibly TRBD1 (6 bases). The CDR3 contains 15 residues. Trimming took 5 bases from V and 5 from J, leaving 16 bases between them. Germline CDR1 reads MDHEN; CDR2 reads SYDVKM. The CDR3 region is CASSIRQVNRNTIYF. CDR3 in DNA: TGTGCCAGCAGTATACGACAGGTCAACCGAAACACCATATATTTT.

V usage is TRBV5-4 and J usage is TRBJ2-3, with D unresolved. The ends were cut back, 0 bases at V and 1 base at J, with 15 bases in the middle. The CDR3 is made up of 17 amino acids. Per the germline V gene, CDR1 is SGHNT and CDR2 is YYREEE (reference sequence). The DNA for the CDR3 is TGTGCCAGCAGCTTGGAGGCCCTGCTCTCCGGCACAGATACGCAGTATTTT. This encodes CASSLEALLSGTDTQYF.

The CDR3 DNA reads as TGCGCCAGCAGTTGGTCCCCCGAACAGGGCTCCTACGAGCAGTACTTC. Translation: CASSWSPEQGSYEQYF. The rearrangement joins TRBV5-1 to TRBJ2-7; a weak D match, TRBD1 (6 bases). V shed 5 bases and J shed 0 bases, with 18 bases lying between them. This CDR3 contains 16 residues. Looked up from germline, CDR1 is SGHRS and CDR2 is YFSETQ.

This clone has only a few counts. The chain employs TRBV5-1 and TRBJ1-2; TRBD1 matches at 7 bases. Unmatched junction bases numbered 4, after V lost 0 bases and J lost 8 bases. CDR1 and CDR2 (germline): SGHRS, YFSETQ. This CDR3 has 13 amino acids. The CDR3 bases are TGCGCCAGCAGCTTGGGGACAGGCGAGGGCTACACCTTC. This codes for CASSLGTGEGYTF.

The CDR3 nucleotides read TGTGCCAGCTCACGCAACCATGGGACAGGGAGTGAAAAACTGTTTTTT. It yields the protein CASSRNHGTGSEKLFF. The V call is TRBV18, the J call TRBJ1-4; TRBD1 matches 9 bases. The CDR3 contains 16 residues. Trimming took 4 bases from V and 7 from J; bases not matched to a gene: 10. Germline assignment: CDR1 KGHSH and CDR2 LQKENI.

V and J are TRBV15 and TRBJ1-1; D gene uncertain. Germline V gene lookup returns CDR1 LNHNV and CDR2 YYDKDF (reference sequence). This CDR3 is 14 amino acids long. The V end lost 0 bases, the J end lost 8 bases, and 13 bases lay between the germline ends. The CDR3 nucleotides read TGTGCCACCAGCAGAGAATCAGACATCCGGGAAGCTTTCTTT. Protein product: CATSRESDIREAFF.